Reported below is one T cell receptor (beta chain). The entry originates in a study of sequential checkpoint blockade in melanoma. Looking at the study overall: Patients were randomized 1:1 to nivolumab-then-ipilimumab or ipilimumab-then-nivolumab first-line. Both treatment sequences were followed by maintenance nivolumab.

V lost 5 bases and J lost 2, with 16 bases in between. The CDR3 is 15 residues long. Germline CDR1 reads MRHNA; CDR2 reads SNTAGT. TCRdb's copy holds only in-frame clones and misses some; the assay was immunoSEQ multiplex PCR. The sample comprises under 20,000 clones, around 88% of which are singletons, and 36% rests with the top ten. Regarding treatment: randomized to nivolumab then ipilimumab (arm A) or the reverse (arm B). Patients had received no earlier DNA-damaging chemotherapy. Sorted cells were live CD3+CD8+, lacking CD19 and CD56, from PBMCs. This specimen consisted of CD8+ T cells sorted from blood (inferred from file names), obtained from a patient given nivolumab and ipilimumab in sequence. V gene TRBV6-4 combines with J gene TRBJ2-7; D perhaps matches TRBD1 (6 bases). This clonotype was obtained from a human donor with melanoma. The DNA for the CDR3 is TGTGCCAGCAGTCTCTTCCCGGACAGCGCCTACGAGCAGTACTTC. Amino acids: CASSLFPDSAYEQYF.